Included here is one T cell receptor beta chain sequence, with context. Participants' reported clinical history set cohort assignment. The germline CDR1 and CDR2 sequences are SQVTM and ANQGSEA. This CDR3 region has 12 residues. Unmatched junction bases numbered 5, after V lost 4 bases and J lost 9 bases. This record comes from a study of blood T cell repertoires in COVID-19. Using immunoSEQ multiplex PCR, the repertoire was profiled, and TCRdb retains in-frame clones only, with some absent. The top ten hold about 2% of the sample, which has roughly 280,000 clones, roughly 91% seen once. This sequence joins TRBV29-1 and TRBJ1-2; the match to TRBD1 covers 10 bases. Sequencing was done on a sample of PBMCs or T cells enriched from blood (not recorded which). This sequence originates from a woman aged 60-70 years who had recovered from COVID-19. The CDR3 sequence: CSVVGQGESYTF. The CDR3 coding sequence is TGCAGCGTTGTAGGACAGGGGGAGAGCTACACCTTC.